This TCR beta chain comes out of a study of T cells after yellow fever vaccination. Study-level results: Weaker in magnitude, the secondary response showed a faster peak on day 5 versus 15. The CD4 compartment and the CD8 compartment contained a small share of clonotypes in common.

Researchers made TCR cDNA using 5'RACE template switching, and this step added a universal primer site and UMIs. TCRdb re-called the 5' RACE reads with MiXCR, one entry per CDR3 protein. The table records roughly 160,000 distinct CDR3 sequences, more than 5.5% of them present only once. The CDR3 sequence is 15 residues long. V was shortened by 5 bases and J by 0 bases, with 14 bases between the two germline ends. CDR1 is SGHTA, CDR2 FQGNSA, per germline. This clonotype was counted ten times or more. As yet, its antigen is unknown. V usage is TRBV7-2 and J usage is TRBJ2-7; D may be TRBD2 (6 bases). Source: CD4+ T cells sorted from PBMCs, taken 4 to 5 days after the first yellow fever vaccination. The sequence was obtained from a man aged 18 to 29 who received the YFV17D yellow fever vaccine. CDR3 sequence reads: CASSPGTGLSYEQYF. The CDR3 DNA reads TGTGCCAGCAGCCCCGGGACTGGGCTCTCCTACGAGCAGTACTTC.